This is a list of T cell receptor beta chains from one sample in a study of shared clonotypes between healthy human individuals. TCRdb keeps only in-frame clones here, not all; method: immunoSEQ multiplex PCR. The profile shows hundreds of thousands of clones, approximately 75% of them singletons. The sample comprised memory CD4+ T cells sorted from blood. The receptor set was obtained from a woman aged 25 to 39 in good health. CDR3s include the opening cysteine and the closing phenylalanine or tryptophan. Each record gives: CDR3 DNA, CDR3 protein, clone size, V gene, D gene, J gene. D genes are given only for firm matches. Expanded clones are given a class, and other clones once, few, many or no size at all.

CDR3 DNA: TGTGCCAGCAGCTCATCTCCCTCTAGCGGGAGTTACAATGAGCAGTTCTTC; CDR3 protein: CASSSSPSSGSYNEQFF; clone size: -; V gene: TRBV11-2; D gene: TRBD2; J gene: TRBJ2-1
CDR3 DNA: TGCGCCAGCAGCTTAGCAACTAGCAGCTACGAGCAGTACTTC; CDR3 protein: CASSLATSSYEQYF; clone size: -; V gene: TRBV5-1; D gene: -; J gene: TRBJ2-7
CDR3 DNA: TGTGCTAGCAAGGGGGACGTGACAGATACGCAGTATTTT; CDR3 protein: CASKGDVTDTQYF; clone size: -; V gene: TRBV2; D gene: -; J gene: TRBJ2-3
CDR3 DNA: TGTGCCATCAGTGGCGCGGCAAATCAGCCCCAGCATTTT; CDR3 protein: CAISGAANQPQHF; clone size: -; V gene: TRBV10-3; D gene: -; J gene: TRBJ1-5
CDR3 DNA: TGTGCCAGCAGTTTATCAACCGGGACAGGGTTCGGAGGAAACACCATATATTTT; CDR3 protein: CASSLSTGTGFGGNTIYF; clone size: few; V gene: TRBV28; D gene: TRBD1; J gene: TRBJ1-3
CDR3 DNA: TGTGCCAGCAGCCATAGTAAAACTAACTATGGCTACACCTTC; CDR3 protein: CASSHSKTNYGYTF; clone size: few; V gene: TRBV7-2; D gene: -; J gene: TRBJ1-2
CDR3 DNA: TGCGCCAGCAGCGAAACAGGGTCGGCCTACGAGCAGTACTTC; CDR3 protein: CASSETGSAYEQYF; clone size: -; V gene: TRBV10-1; D gene: -; J gene: TRBJ2-7
CDR3 DNA: TGTGCCATCCGACGGGACGTGAACACTGAAGCTTTCTTT; CDR3 protein: CAIRRDVNTEAFF; clone size: -; V gene: TRBV10-3; D gene: -; J gene: TRBJ1-1
CDR3 DNA: TGCGCCAGCAGCTTTACTTACACCTCCTACGAGCAGTACTTC; CDR3 protein: CASSFTYTSYEQYF; clone size: once; V gene: TRBV5-1; D gene: -; J gene: TRBJ2-7
CDR3 DNA: TGCGCCAGCAGCCCAGGATTGCAACCGAACACCGGGGAGCTGTTTTTT; CDR3 protein: CASSPGLQPNTGELFF; clone size: few; V gene: TRBV5-1; D gene: -; J gene: TRBJ2-2
CDR3 DNA: TGCGCCAGCAGCCTGCATGAGCTTGGACAGGGATACACTGAAGCTTTCTTT; CDR3 protein: CASSLHELGQGYTEAFF; clone size: -; V gene: TRBV4-3; D gene: TRBD1; J gene: TRBJ1-1
CDR3 DNA: TGTGCCAGCAACAGGCAGGCCCGCGCCGATGAGCAGTTCTTC; CDR3 protein: CASNRQARADEQFF; clone size: once; V gene: TRBV27; D gene: -; J gene: TRBJ2-1
CDR3 DNA: TGTGCCAGCTCACGTACAGGGGAAGAAGGGGACACCATATATTTT; CDR3 protein: CASSRTGEEGDTIYF; clone size: -; V gene: TRBV18; D gene: TRBD1; J gene: TRBJ1-3
CDR3 DNA: TGTGCCAGCAGGGGACTAGCGGGCCACAATGAGCAGTTCTTC; CDR3 protein: CASRGLAGHNEQFF; clone size: -; V gene: TRBV25-1; D gene: TRBD2; J gene: TRBJ2-1
CDR3 DNA: TGTGCCAGTAGGATCCCTACGGGAGCTTTCTTT; CDR3 protein: CASRIPTGAFF; clone size: few; V gene: TRBV19; D gene: -; J gene: TRBJ1-1
CDR3 DNA: TGTGCCAGCAGCTCACGCGCCGGGACTAGCGTTTTTGAGCAGTTCTTC; CDR3 protein: CASSSRAGTSVFEQFF; clone size: -; V gene: TRBV9; D gene: TRBD2; J gene: TRBJ2-1
CDR3 DNA: TGTGCTAGTGGTTTGGTGGAAAACACCGGGGAGCTGTTTTTT; CDR3 protein: CASGLVENTGELFF; clone size: few; V gene: TRBV12-5; D gene: -; J gene: TRBJ2-2
CDR3 DNA: TGTGCCAGCAGCATTGCCGGGACTAGCGGCTACAATGAGCAGTTCTTC; CDR3 protein: CASSIAGTSGYNEQFF; clone size: -; V gene: TRBV4-2; D gene: TRBD2; J gene: TRBJ2-1
CDR3 DNA: TGTGCCAGCAGGGCGAACGAGGACACCGGGGAGCTGTTTTTT; CDR3 protein: CASRANEDTGELFF; clone size: -; V gene: TRBV6-1; D gene: -; J gene: TRBJ2-2
CDR3 DNA: TGTGCCAGCAGGTACGGGCTAGCGGACCTCTACAATGAGCAGTTCTTC; CDR3 protein: CASRYGLADLYNEQFF; clone size: -; V gene: TRBV5-6; D gene: TRBD2; J gene: TRBJ2-1
CDR3 DNA: TGTGCCAGCAGTTTCGTCGGTAGCTCCTACGAGCAGTACTTC; CDR3 protein: CASSFVGSSYEQYF; clone size: once; V gene: TRBV28; D gene: -; J gene: TRBJ2-7
CDR3 DNA: TGTGCCAGCAGTGAAGTCCTCCCCTATGGCTACACCTTC; CDR3 protein: CASSEVLPYGYTF; clone size: -; V gene: TRBV6-1; D gene: -; J gene: TRBJ1-2
CDR3 DNA: TGTGCCAGCAAGTTTCAGAACACTGAAGCTTTCTTT; CDR3 protein: CASKFQNTEAFF; clone size: -; V gene: TRBV25-1; D gene: -; J gene: TRBJ1-1
CDR3 DNA: TGCGCCAGCAGCTCCCGGGCGGGTGGCTACACCTTC; CDR3 protein: CASSSRAGGYTF; clone size: -; V gene: TRBV5-1; D gene: -; J gene: TRBJ1-2
CDR3 DNA: TGTGCCACCAGCACGATCGGACCCGCAGCCACAGATACGCAGTATTTT; CDR3 protein: CATSTIGPAATDTQYF; clone size: few; V gene: TRBV15; D gene: -; J gene: TRBJ2-3
CDR3 DNA: TGTGCCAGCACCACGGGACAGGGGGCTTTTGGCTACACCTTC; CDR3 protein: CASTTGQGAFGYTF; clone size: few; V gene: TRBV28; D gene: TRBD1; J gene: TRBJ1-2
CDR3 DNA: TGTGCCAGCAGTTACTCGTCCAGTCACGGGGCTGAAGCTTTCTTT; CDR3 protein: CASSYSSSHGAEAFF; clone size: few; V gene: TRBV6-6; D gene: -; J gene: TRBJ1-1
CDR3 DNA: TGTGCCAGTAGGACAGGGGTCACAGATACGCAGTATTTT; CDR3 protein: CASRTGVTDTQYF; clone size: -; V gene: TRBV6-5; D gene: TRBD1; J gene: TRBJ2-3
CDR3 DNA: TGTGCCAGCAGTTCGCGACCGGCGGGACTAGCGCCCAGGACCCAGTACTTC; CDR3 protein: CASSSRPAGLAPRTQYF; clone size: few; V gene: TRBV28; D gene: TRBD2; J gene: TRBJ2-5
CDR3 DNA: TGTGCCAGCAGTTACTCGACAGGGGGAAAGACCCAGTACTTC; CDR3 protein: CASSYSTGGKTQYF; clone size: -; V gene: TRBV6-6; D gene: TRBD1; J gene: TRBJ2-5
CDR3 DNA: TGTGCCAGCAGTTCCCTGGACAGCTACGAGCAGTACTTC; CDR3 protein: CASSSLDSYEQYF; clone size: -; V gene: TRBV27; D gene: -; J gene: TRBJ2-7
CDR3 DNA: TGTGCCAGCAGCCGAGGGGCCATGAACACTGAAGCTTTCTTT; CDR3 protein: CASSRGAMNTEAFF; clone size: -; V gene: TRBV7-9; D gene: -; J gene: TRBJ1-1
CDR3 DNA: TGTGCCAGCAGCTTCAACGGGGTCACGAACTATGGCTACACCTTC; CDR3 protein: CASSFNGVTNYGYTF; clone size: -; V gene: TRBV11-1; D gene: -; J gene: TRBJ1-2
CDR3 DNA: TGTGCCAGCAGCACAGGGGTGGGGTATGGCTACACCTTC; CDR3 protein: CASSTGVGYGYTF; clone size: -; V gene: TRBV5-4; D gene: TRBD1; J gene: TRBJ1-2
CDR3 DNA: TGTGCCAGCAGTCCGCGTTTGGCGGGAGCAGATACGCAGTATTTT; CDR3 protein: CASSPRLAGADTQYF; clone size: -; V gene: TRBV28; D gene: TRBD2; J gene: TRBJ2-3
CDR3 DNA: TGTGCCAGCAGTTACGTCCTCTACGAGCAGTACTTC; CDR3 protein: CASSYVLYEQYF; clone size: few; V gene: TRBV6-6; D gene: -; J gene: TRBJ2-7
CDR3 DNA: TGTGCCAGCAGTCTTGGACAGAGCAATCAGCCCCAGCATTTT; CDR3 protein: CASSLGQSNQPQHF; clone size: -; V gene: TRBV28; D gene: -; J gene: TRBJ1-5
CDR3 DNA: TGTGCCAGCAGTGCTAGGAGCGGGAGTGATTCGGGGGTAGAGCAGTTCTTC; CDR3 protein: CASSARSGSDSGVEQFF; clone size: once; V gene: TRBV2; D gene: TRBD2; J gene: TRBJ2-1
CDR3 DNA: TGTGCCAGCAGTTCTCCCGGACTAGCGGGCACAGATACGCAGTATTTT; CDR3 protein: CASSSPGLAGTDTQYF; clone size: many; V gene: TRBV28; D gene: TRBD2; J gene: TRBJ2-3
CDR3 DNA: TGTGCCAGCAGCCAAGACAGGGCTTCGGGCATTCAGTACTTC; CDR3 protein: CASSQDRASGIQYF; clone size: many; V gene: TRBV7-2; D gene: TRBD1; J gene: TRBJ2-4
CDR3 DNA: TGTGCCAGTAGTCTGATGAGGGGGCGCGGACAGCCCCAGCATTTT; CDR3 protein: CASSLMRGRGQPQHF; clone size: once; V gene: TRBV19; D gene: TRBD1; J gene: TRBJ1-5
CDR3 DNA: TGCGCCAGCAGCACGGGGGGCCCTAATGAAAAACTGTTTTTT; CDR3 protein: CASSTGGPNEKLFF; clone size: -; V gene: TRBV5-1; D gene: -; J gene: TRBJ1-4
CDR3 DNA: TGCGCCAGCCAGACCCTGACGGAACGTCAAGAGACCCAGTACTTC; CDR3 protein: CASQTLTERQETQYF; clone size: -; V gene: TRBV5-1; D gene: -; J gene: TRBJ2-5
CDR3 DNA: TGTGCCACCAGCCTAGGGCTTAGCAATCAGCCCCAGCATTTT; CDR3 protein: CATSLGLSNQPQHF; clone size: -; V gene: TRBV10-3; D gene: -; J gene: TRBJ1-5
CDR3 DNA: TGTGCCAGCAGTTTGGTCGGCCTCAGGGCCACGCAGTATTTT; CDR3 protein: CASSLVGLRATQYF; clone size: -; V gene: TRBV27; D gene: -; J gene: TRBJ2-3
CDR3 DNA: TGTGCCAGCAGTGAATATGACGGACAGTTAGCTAACTATGGCTACACCTTC; CDR3 protein: CASSEYDGQLANYGYTF; clone size: once; V gene: TRBV2; D gene: -; J gene: TRBJ1-2
CDR3 DNA: TGTGCCATCAGTGATTTTGGCGGGAGGGCCGGCGATGAGCAGTTCTTC; CDR3 protein: CAISDFGGRAGDEQFF; clone size: -; V gene: TRBV10-3; D gene: TRBD2; J gene: TRBJ2-1
CDR3 DNA: TGTGCCAGTAGTAGGCAGGACGGACAAACCTACGAGCAGTACTTC; CDR3 protein: CASSRQDGQTYEQYF; clone size: -; V gene: TRBV19; D gene: -; J gene: TRBJ2-7
CDR3 DNA: TGTGCTAGTGGTTTGGTAGGTTGGGGAGGGCAGTTCTTC; CDR3 protein: CASGLVGWGGQFF; clone size: -; V gene: TRBV12-5; D gene: -; J gene: TRBJ2-1
CDR3 DNA: TGTGCCATCAGTGAGCGGGAGGGCGATACGCAGTATTTT; CDR3 protein: CAISEREGDTQYF; clone size: -; V gene: TRBV10-3; D gene: TRBD2; J gene: TRBJ2-3
CDR3 DNA: TGTGCCAGCTCCCACGACGGGGTAGGACCAGGAAACACCATATATTTT; CDR3 protein: CASSHDGVGPGNTIYF; clone size: -; V gene: TRBV18; D gene: -; J gene: TRBJ1-3
CDR3 DNA: TGTGCCAGTAGTATAGCACAGGGGCCGAACACTGAAGCTTTCTTT; CDR3 protein: CASSIAQGPNTEAFF; clone size: -; V gene: TRBV19; D gene: TRBD1; J gene: TRBJ1-1
CDR3 DNA: TGTGCCTGGAGTGTAAAGATCGGGCCTTTAAACTATGGCTACACCTTC; CDR3 protein: CAWSVKIGPLNYGYTF; clone size: -; V gene: TRBV30; D gene: -; J gene: TRBJ1-2